Listed below are T cell receptor beta chains from one sample, sequenced in a study of T cell changes during pregnancy in multiple sclerosis. TCRdb's copy holds only in-frame clones and misses some; the assay was immunoSEQ multiplex PCR. The sample consists of over 45,000 clones, 90% of them appearing once. This specimen consisted of peripheral blood, obtained in the first trimester of pregnancy. The receptors were sampled from a female donor in good health, enrolled as a control in a pregnancy study. CDR3s include the opening cysteine and the closing phenylalanine or tryptophan. The order of the fields is V gene, D gene, J gene, clone size, CDR3 protein, CDR3 DNA. The D gene is left open where the match is weak. A row's size may be missing; if present it is once, few, many or a size class.

>TRBV30|TRBD2|TRBJ2-7|.
CAWSAGTSGGVSSYEQYF
TGTGCCTGGAGTGCCGGGACTAGCGGGGGGGTTAGCTCCTACGAGCAGTACTTC
>TRBV5-4|TRBD2|TRBJ2-7|.
CASSTLAGGPYEQYF
TGTGCCAGCAGCACCCTAGCGGGAGGGCCCTACGAGCAGTACTTC
>TRBV18|.|TRBJ1-1|.
CASSPSAGGAFF
TGTGCCAGCTCACCCTCAGCGGGAGGAGCTTTCTTT
>TRBV7-8|TRBD1|TRBJ1-2|once
CASSSEYVTGEEDYGYTF
TGTGCCAGCAGCTCCGAATACGTGACAGGGGAAGAGGACTATGGCTACACCTTC
>TRBV11-2|TRBD2|TRBJ2-5|.
CASSLVAGFQETQYF
TGTGCCAGCAGCTTAGTAGCGGGGTTCCAAGAGACCCAGTACTTC
>TRBV18|.|TRBJ1-4|.
CASSPYEQATNEKLFF
TGTGCCAGCTCACCATATGAACAGGCAACTAATGAAAAACTGTTTTTT
>TRBV19|.|TRBJ2-5|.
CASSLQAMETQYF
TGTGCCAGTAGTTTGCAGGCGATGGAGACCCAGTACTTC
>TRBV14|TRBD2|TRBJ2-7|.
CASSQGQRGGAYEQYF
TGTGCCAGCAGCCAAGGGCAGCGGGGGGGCGCTTACGAGCAGTACTTC
>TRBV5-1|TRBD2|TRBJ2-7|once
CASSPGTRKIDEQYF
TGCGCCAGCAGCCCGGGGACTAGGAAGATAGACGAGCAGTACTTC
>TRBV18|.|TRBJ2-7|.
CASSQERDYEQYF
TGTGCCAGCTCCCAGGAGAGGGACTACGAGCAGTACTTC
>TRBV25-1|.|TRBJ1-2|.
CASSEYGSYGYTF
TGTGCCAGCAGTGAATATGGTAGCTATGGCTACACCTTC
>TRBV28|.|TRBJ1-2|.
CASTSMEGRSYGHTF
TGTGCCAGCACCTCTATGGAGGGTCGGAGCTATGGCCACACCTTC
>TRBV15|TRBD1|TRBJ2-1|.
CATSREGTGHNEQFF
TGTGCCACCAGCAGAGAGGGGACAGGGCACAATGAGCAGTTCTTC
>TRBV19|.|TRBJ2-1|once
CASSLNGGAEQFF
TGTGCCAGTAGTCTCAACGGGGGAGCTGAGCAGTTCTTC
>TRBV11-2|TRBD2|TRBJ2-5|once
CASSKDPGGRETQYF
TGTGCCAGCAGCAAAGACCCGGGGGGGAGGGAGACCCAGTACTTC
>TRBV19|.|TRBJ1-5|.
CASLNRGGVKPQHF
TGTGCCAGTTTAAACCGAGGGGGGGTCAAGCCCCAGCATTTT
>TRBV19|TRBD1|TRBJ1-1|few
CASSRTGWDTEAFF
TGTGCCAGTAGCCGGACAGGGTGGGACACTGAAGCTTTCTTT
>TRBV4-1|TRBD1|TRBJ1-2|.
CASSRHRGGYTF
TGCGCCAGCAGCCGGCACAGGGGAGGCTACACCTTC
>TRBV28|.|TRBJ2-5|.
CAIAAAGQMQETQYF
TGTGCCATCGCGGCGGCCGGACAGATGCAAGAGACCCAGTACTTC
>TRBV7-2|.|TRBJ2-4|.
CASSPGDGKNIQYF
TGTGCCAGCAGCCCGGGGGACGGGAAGAACATTCAGTACTTC
>TRBV19|TRBD2|TRBJ2-7|.
CASNPSGRPSSYEQYF
TGTGCCAGTAACCCTAGCGGGAGGCCGAGCTCCTACGAGCAGTACTTC
>TRBV27|TRBD1|TRBJ2-7|.
CASSYGQGSYEQYF
TGTGCCAGCAGCTACGGACAGGGTTCCTACGAGCAGTACTTC
>TRBV28|.|TRBJ1-1|.
CASSSLLTGENTEAFF
TGTGCCAGCAGTTCCTTACTGACAGGTGAGAACACTGAAGCTTTCTTT
>TRBV29-1|.|TRBJ1-5|.
CSVCEENNQPQHF
TGCAGCGTTTGTGAGGAGAACAATCAGCCCCAGCATTTT
>TRBV2|TRBD1|TRBJ2-7|once
CASSEQGRGNYEQYF
TGTGCCAGCAGTGAACAAGGCAGGGGGAACTACGAGCAGTACTTC
>TRBV5-6|.|TRBJ2-7|once
CASNTRGYEQYF
TGTGCCAGCAATACCCGGGGTTACGAGCAGTACTTC
>TRBV27|.|TRBJ2-7|.
CASSSFYEQYF
TGTGCCAGCAGTTCCTTCTACGAGCAGTACTTC
>TRBV7-9|TRBD1|TRBJ1-1|.
CASSLARTGTEAFF
TGTGCCAGCAGCTTAGCGCGGACAGGAACTGAAGCTTTCTTT
>TRBV6-5|.|TRBJ1-5|once
CASSHRGNQPQHF
TGTGCCAGCAGTCACAGGGGCAATCAGCCCCAGCATTTT
>TRBV6-6|TRBD1|TRBJ2-7|.
CASRDRGTYEQYF
TGTGCCAGCCGGGACAGGGGCACCTACGAGCAGTACTTC
>TRBV7-2|.|TRBJ2-3|.
CASGARGAWGTDTQYF
TGTGCCAGCGGGGCCCGGGGGGCCTGGGGCACAGATACGCAGTATTTT
>TRBV5-1|TRBD1|TRBJ1-3|.
CASSLPTGTGGNTIYF
TGCGCCAGCAGCTTACCCACAGGGACAGGAGGAAACACCATATATTTT
>TRBV28|.|TRBJ1-3|.
CASSFRGNTIYF
TGTGCCAGCAGTTTCAGGGGAAACACCATATATTTT
>TRBV6-1|.|TRBJ2-5|.
CASSEWAGQETQYF
TGTGCCAGCAGTGAATGGGCAGGGCAAGAGACCCAGTACTTC
>TRBV7-9|.|TRBJ1-3|.
CASSLYRGNTIYF
TGTGCCAGCAGCTTATACCGGGGGAACACCATATATTTT
>TRBV19|.|TRBJ2-7|.
CASSPDGTLSYEQYF
TGTGCCAGTAGCCCCGACGGGACTCTCTCCTACGAGCAGTACTTC
>TRBV5-5|.|TRBJ2-6|.
CASLLAMSAGANVLTF
TGTGCCAGCCTCCTTGCTATGAGTGCTGGGGCCAACGTCCTGACTTTC
>TRBV9|.|TRBJ2-1|.
CASSGGLNNEQFF
TGTGCCAGCAGCGGGGGCCTAAACAATGAGCAGTTCTTC
>TRBV9|.|TRBJ1-3|.
CASSVSPGGESGNTIYF
TGTGCCAGCAGCGTTTCGCCGGGGGGGGAGTCTGGAAACACCATATATTTT
>TRBV27|.|TRBJ1-2|few
CASRLGANYGYTF
TGTGCCAGTAGATTAGGGGCAAACTATGGCTACACCTTC
>TRBV18|TRBD2|TRBJ2-5|.
CASSPVAGRETQYF
TGTGCCAGCTCACCCGTAGCGGGAAGGGAGACCCAGTACTTC
>TRBV19|TRBD1|TRBJ1-1|.
CASDTGTGNTEAFF
TGTGCCAGTGACACCGGGACAGGGAACACTGAAGCTTTCTTT
>TRBV6-1|.|TRBJ1-5|.
CASSESIVYSNQPQHF
TGTGCCAGCAGTGAGAGTATAGTTTATAGCAATCAGCCCCAGCATTTT
>TRBV27|TRBD1|TRBJ2-5|.
CASSLGTGGFETQYF
TGTGCCAGCAGTTTAGGCACAGGGGGTTTTGAGACCCAGTACTTC
>TRBV5-6|TRBD2|TRBJ2-1|.
CASFKTSDSYNEQFF
TGTGCCAGCTTCAAGACTAGCGACTCCTACAATGAGCAGTTCTTC
>TRBV29-1|.|TRBJ2-1|.
CSVRGGDRVDEQFF
TGCAGCGTACGGGGGGGGGACAGGGTTGATGAGCAGTTCTTC
>TRBV7-8|.|TRBJ2-7|.
CASSRRAWRRGPDTYEQYF
TGTGCCAGCAGCCGGCGGGCGTGGCGGAGAGGGCCTGACACCTACGAGCAGTACTTC
>TRBV2|.|TRBJ2-5|.
CASSPQKETQYF
TGTGCCAGCAGCCCACAGAAAGAGACCCAGTACTTC
>TRBV4-1|TRBD1|TRBJ1-1|.
CASSRSRGLLTEAFF
TGCGCCAGCAGCCGGTCCAGGGGGTTGTTAACTGAAGCTTTCTTT
>TRBV5-1|TRBD1|TRBJ2-7|.
CASSSRGRSYEQYF
TGCGCCAGCAGCTCTAGGGGGCGGTCCTACGAGCAGTACTTC
>TRBV25-1|.|TRBJ1-2|.
CASSALDRPNYGYTF
TGTGCCAGCAGCGCCCTCGACAGGCCGAACTATGGCTACACCTTC